The sample holds one count of the clone carrying this T cell receptor (beta chain). These data are taken from a study of blood T cell repertoires in COVID-19. Turning to the study itself: COVID-19 samples, acute and convalescent, were from the United States, Italy and Spain. PBMCs, B-cell-depleted T cells, or T cells provided the cDNA or gDNA that made up the material.

Trimming cost V 8 bases and J 2 bases; bases outside gene matches: 6. Germline values: CDR1 SNHLY, CDR2 FYNNEI. This CDR3 is 14 amino acids long. Study processing details: Nucleated cell counts were estimated from reference gene primer amplification. TCRdb's copy holds only in-frame clones and misses some; the assay was immunoSEQ multiplex PCR. From that table come the V and J calls and clone size; the DNA was used to work out D and trimming. Of around 320,000 clones in the sample, approximately 90% were seen once. Sequenced input: peripheral blood. This receptor was taken from a young woman who had recovered from COVID-19. The V and J genes are TRBV2 and TRBJ2-5; TRBD1 matches 9 bases. The CDR3 DNA reads as TGTGCCAGCGGAGGGACAGGGAGGCAAGAGACCCAGTACTTC. It translates to CASGGTGRQETQYF.